This paragraph reports one T cell receptor beta chain. The antigen is unknown. Germline V gene lookup returns CDR1 SGHRS and CDR2 YFSETQ. Between the trimmed V and J ends, which lost 3 bases and 5 bases, there was a span of 11 bases. The CDR3 runs 13 residues. 13 Jbeta primers and 60 Vbeta primers were used for the PCR. Profiled with immunoSEQ multiplex PCR; TCRdb holds only in-frame clones, not every one. Recorded here are about 200,000 clones; the top ten clones represent roughly 0.74%. These data come from a study of cytomegalovirus exposure and HLA in healthy donors. Findings of the study overall: Later analysis identified a missense DCLRE1C variant that was linked to TCR beta V- and J-gene trimming. In a later analysis, productive TCRs from donors in an Asian-associated ancestry cluster reportedly carried fewer N-insertions than the cohort mean.

J is TRBJ1-2 and V is TRBV5-1; perhaps TRBD1 as D (5 bases). What was sequenced was PBMCs. The sequence was collected from a boy aged 10-17 years in good health and CMV-seronegative. The CDR3 spells CASSSQGGYGYTF. In nucleotides, the CDR3 is TGCGCCAGCAGCTCCCAGGGAGGGTATGGCTACACCTTC.